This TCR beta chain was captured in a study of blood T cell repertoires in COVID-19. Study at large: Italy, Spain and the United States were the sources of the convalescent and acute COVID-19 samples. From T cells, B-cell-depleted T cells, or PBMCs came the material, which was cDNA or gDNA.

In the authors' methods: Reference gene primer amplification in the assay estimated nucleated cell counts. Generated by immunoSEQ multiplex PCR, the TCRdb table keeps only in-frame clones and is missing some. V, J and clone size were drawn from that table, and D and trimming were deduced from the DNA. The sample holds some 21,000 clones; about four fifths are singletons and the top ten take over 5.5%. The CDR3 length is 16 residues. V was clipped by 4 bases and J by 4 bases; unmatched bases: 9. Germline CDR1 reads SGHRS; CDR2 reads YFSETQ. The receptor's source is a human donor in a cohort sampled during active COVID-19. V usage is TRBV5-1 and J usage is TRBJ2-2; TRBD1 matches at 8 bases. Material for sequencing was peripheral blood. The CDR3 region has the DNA TGCGCCAGCAGCCCCCGGACAGGGATGGGCACCGGGGAGCTGTTTTTT. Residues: CASSPRTGMGTGELFF. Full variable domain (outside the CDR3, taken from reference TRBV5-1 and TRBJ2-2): KAGVTQTPRYLIKTRGQQVTLSCSPISGHRSVSWYQQTPGQGLQFLFEYFSETQRNKGNFPGRFSGRQFSNSRSEMNVSTLELGDSALYLCASSPRTGMGTGELFFGEGSRLTVL.